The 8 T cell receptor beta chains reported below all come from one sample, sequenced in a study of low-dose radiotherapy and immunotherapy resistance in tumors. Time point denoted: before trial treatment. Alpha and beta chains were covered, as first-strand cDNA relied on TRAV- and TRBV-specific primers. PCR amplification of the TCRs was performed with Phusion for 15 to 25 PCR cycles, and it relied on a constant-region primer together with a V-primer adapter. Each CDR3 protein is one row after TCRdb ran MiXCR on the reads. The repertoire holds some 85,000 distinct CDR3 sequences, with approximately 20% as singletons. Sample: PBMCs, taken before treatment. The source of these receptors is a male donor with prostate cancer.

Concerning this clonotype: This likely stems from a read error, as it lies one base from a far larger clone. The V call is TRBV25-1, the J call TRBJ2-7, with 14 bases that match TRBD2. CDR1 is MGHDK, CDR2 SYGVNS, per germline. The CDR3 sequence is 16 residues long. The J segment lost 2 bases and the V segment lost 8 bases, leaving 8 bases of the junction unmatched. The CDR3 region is CASGQETSGGAYEQYF. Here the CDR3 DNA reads TGTGCCAGCGGCCAAGAGACTAGCGGGGGGGCCTACGAGCAGTACTTC.

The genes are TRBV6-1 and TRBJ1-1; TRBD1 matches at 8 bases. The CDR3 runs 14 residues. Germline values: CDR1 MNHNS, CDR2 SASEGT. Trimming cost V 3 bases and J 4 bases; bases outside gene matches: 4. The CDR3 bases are TGTGCCAGCAGTGACATGACAGGGGTCACTGAAGCTTTCTTT. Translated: CASSDMTGVTEAFF.

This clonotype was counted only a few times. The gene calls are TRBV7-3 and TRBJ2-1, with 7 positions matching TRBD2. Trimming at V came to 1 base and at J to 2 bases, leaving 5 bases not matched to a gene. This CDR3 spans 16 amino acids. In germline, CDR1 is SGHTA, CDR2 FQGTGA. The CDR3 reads CASSLRGGGTYNEQFF. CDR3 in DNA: TGTGCCAGCAGCTTAAGGGGGGGAGGTACCTACAATGAGCAGTTCTTC. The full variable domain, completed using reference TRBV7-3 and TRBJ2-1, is GAGVSQTPSNKVTEKGKYVELRCDPISGHTALYWYRQSLGQGPEFLIYFQGTGAADDSGLPNDRFFAVRPEGSVSTLKIQRTERGDSAVYLCASSLRGGGTYNEQFFGPGTRLTVL.

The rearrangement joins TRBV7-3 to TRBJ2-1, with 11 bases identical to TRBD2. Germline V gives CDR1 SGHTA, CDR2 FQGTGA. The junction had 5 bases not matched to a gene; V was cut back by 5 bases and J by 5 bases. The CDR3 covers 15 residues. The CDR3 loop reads CASSPTSGKDNEQFF. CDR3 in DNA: TGTGCCAGCAGCCCGACTAGCGGGAAGGACAATGAGCAGTTCTTC.

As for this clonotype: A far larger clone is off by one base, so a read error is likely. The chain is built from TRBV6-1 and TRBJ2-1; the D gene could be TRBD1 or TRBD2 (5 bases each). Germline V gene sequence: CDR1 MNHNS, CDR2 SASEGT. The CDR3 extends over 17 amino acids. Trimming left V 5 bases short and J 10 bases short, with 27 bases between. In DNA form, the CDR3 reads TGTGCCAGCAGTTACGGCCAGGGAGTTTTGGGCTCCTACGAGCAGTTCTTC. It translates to CASSYGQGVLGSYEQFF.

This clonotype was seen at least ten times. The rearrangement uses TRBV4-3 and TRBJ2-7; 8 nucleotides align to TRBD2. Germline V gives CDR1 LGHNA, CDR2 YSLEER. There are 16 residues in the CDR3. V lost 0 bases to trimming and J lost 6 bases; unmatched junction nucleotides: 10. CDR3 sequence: CASSQDFIGTSFEQYF. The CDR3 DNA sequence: TGCGCCAGCAGCCAAGATTTTATCGGGACTAGTTTCGAGCAGTACTTC.

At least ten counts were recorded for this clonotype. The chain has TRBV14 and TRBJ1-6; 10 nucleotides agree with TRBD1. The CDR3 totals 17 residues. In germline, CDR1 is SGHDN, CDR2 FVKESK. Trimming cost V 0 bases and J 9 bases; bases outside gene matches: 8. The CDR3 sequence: CASSQDRGQGWRSPLHF. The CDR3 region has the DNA TGTGCCAGCAGCCAAGATCGGGGACAGGGGTGGCGTTCACCCCTCCACTTT. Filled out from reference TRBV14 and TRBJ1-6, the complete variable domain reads EAGVTQFPSHSVIEKGQTVTLRCDPISGHDNLYWYRRVMGKEIKFLLHFVKESKQDESGMPNNRFLAERTGGTYSTLKVQPAELEDSGVYFCASSQDRGQGWRSPLHFGNGTRLTVT.

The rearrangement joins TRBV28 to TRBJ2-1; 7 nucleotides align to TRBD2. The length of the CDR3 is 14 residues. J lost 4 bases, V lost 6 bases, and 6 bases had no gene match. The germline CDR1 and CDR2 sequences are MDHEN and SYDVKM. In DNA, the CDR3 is TGTGCCAGCAGACCAGGACTAGATTACAATGAGCAGTTCTTC. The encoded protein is CASRPGLDYNEQFF. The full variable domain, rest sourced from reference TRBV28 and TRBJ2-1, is DVKVTQSSRYLVKRTGEKVFLECVQDMDHENMFWYRQDPGLGLRLIYFSYDVKMKEKGDIPEGYSVSREKKERFSLILESASTNQTSMYLCASRPGLDYNEQFFGPGTRLTVL.